The rows below give T cell receptor beta chains drawn from one sample of a study of blood T cell repertoires in COVID-19. The assay was immunoSEQ multiplex PCR, and TCRdb's table has in-frame clones only and misses some. The repertoire holds a few hundred thousand clones, with just over 85% as singletons. The specimen was peripheral blood. The source is a woman in her twenties or thirties with active or convalescent COVID-19. CDR3s include the opening cysteine and the closing phenylalanine or tryptophan. Fields, in order: D gene, clone size, V gene, CDR3 length, J gene, CDR3 protein, CDR3 DNA. The D gene is left open where the match is weak. Where a row states a size, it is once, few, many or the class of an expanded clone; other rows omit it.

.	few	TRBV5-4	13	TRBJ1-2	CASQDRRDYGYTF	TGTGCCAGCCAGGACAGAAGGGACTATGGCTACACCTTC
.	.	TRBV11-2	17	TRBJ2-2	CASSLNRANANTGELFF	TGTGCCAGCAGCTTAAATCGCGCTAACGCGAACACCGGGGAGCTGTTTTTT
TRBD2	.	TRBV4-3	16	TRBJ2-5	CASSQDGRGGRETQYF	TGCGCCAGCAGCCAAGATGGGCGGGGGGGACGAGAGACCCAGTACTTC
TRBD1	.	TRBV5-4	16	TRBJ1-1	CASSLVGQGADTEAFF	TGTGCCAGCAGCTTGGTAGGACAGGGGGCGGACACTGAAGCTTTCTTT
.	.	TRBV3-1/TRBV3-2	15	TRBJ2-3	CASSHTREGGDTQYF	TGTGCCAGCAGCCACACTAGAGAAGGGGGAGATACGCAGTATTTT
.	once	TRBV7-8	16	TRBJ1-5	CASSLVGGMVNQPQHF	TGTGCCAGCAGCTTAGTCGGGGGAATGGTGAATCAGCCCCAGCATTTT
TRBD1	.	TRBV2	15	TRBJ1-5	CASSIYGTDNQPQHF	TGTGCCAGCAGCATCTATGGGACAGATAATCAGCCCCAGCATTTT
.	.	TRBV6-5	13	TRBJ1-4	CASQGGGRGKLFF	TGTGCCAGCCAAGGGGGAGGGCGGGGAAAACTGTTTTTT
.	.	TRBV5-5	14	TRBJ2-1	CASSFSLSYNEQFF	TGTGCCAGCAGCTTCTCGCTTAGCTACAATGAGCAGTTCTTC
TRBD1	.	TRBV19	15	TRBJ1-2	CASTIYPGGEGGYTF	TGTGCCAGTACCATATACCCAGGGGGCGAAGGCGGCTACACCTTC
TRBD1	few	TRBV3-1/TRBV3-2	15	TRBJ2-7	CASSQDWAGGREQYF	TGTGCCAGCAGCCAAGATTGGGCAGGGGGTAGGGAGCAGTACTTC
.	.	TRBV25-1	14	TRBJ1-5	CASSEVGGNQPQHF	TGTGCCAGCAGTGAAGTAGGGGGCAATCAGCCCCAGCATTTT
TRBD1	.	TRBV7-6	16	TRBJ1-2	CASSLYPGQGANGYTF	TGTGCCAGCAGCTTGTACCCGGGACAGGGGGCGAACGGCTACACCTTC
.	.	TRBV5-1	14	TRBJ1-1	CASSLSSMNTEAFF	TGCGCCAGCAGCTTGTCCAGTATGAACACTGAAGCTTTCTTT
TRBD2	.	TRBV30	20	TRBJ2-3	CAWSALQLAGGPVGTDTQYF	TGTGCCTGGAGCGCTCTTCAACTAGCGGGGGGGCCGGTGGGCACAGATACGCAGTATTTT
.	.	TRBV7-2	12	TRBJ2-1	CASSFQEGEQFF	TGTGCCAGCAGCTTCCAGGAAGGTGAGCAGTTCTTC